The rows below give T cell receptor beta chains drawn from one sample of a study of T cell repertoires in cytomegalovirus infection. In TCRdb, the reads were re-called with MiXCR into one record per CDR3 protein. The table shows 900,000 to 950,000 distinct CDR3 sequences, with approximately 31% occurring only once. No antigens are known for them. This specimen consisted of cultured CD8+ T cells from PBMCs, obtained from culture after CMV antigen stimulation. The receptors were gathered from a human donor in good health (CMV status not recorded). Some clones in this sample may be carry-over from other donors' samples. Each CDR3 is given with its conserved first and last residue. The D gene is left open where the match is weak. Clone size is not always given. Where it is, it says once, few, many or a class for expanded clones.

clone size | J gene | D gene | V gene | CDR3 protein | CDR3 DNA
NA | TRBJ2-1 | NA | TRBV12-3/TRBV12-4 | CASSLWVYNEQFF | TGTGCCAGCAGTTTATGGGTTTACAATGAGCAGTTCTTC
NA | TRBJ2-7 | NA | TRBV6-1 | CASSETPGAYEQYF | TGTGCCAGCAGTGAAACCCCCGGGGCCTACGAGCAGTACTTC
NA | TRBJ1-2 | NA | TRBV12-3/TRBV12-4 | CASSLARIGDGYTF | TGTGCCAGCAGTTTAGCCCGCATAGGCGATGGCTACACCTTC
once | TRBJ1-1 | NA | TRBV6-2/TRBV6-3 | CASLRAANTEAFF | TGTGCCAGCCTTAGGGCAGCGAACACTGAAGCTTTCTTT
NA | TRBJ2-3 | TRBD2 | TRBV9 | CASSVKDSGGPDTQYF | TGTGCCAGCAGCGTAAAAGATAGCGGGGGACCAGATACGCAGTATTTT
few | TRBJ1-1 | TRBD1 | TRBV6-5 | CASSYAWDDRGAAFF | TGTGCCAGCAGTTACGCATGGGATGACAGGGGCGCAGCTTTCTTT
NA | TRBJ2-1 | TRBD1 | TRBV6-5 | CASSYLQGAINEQFF | TGTGCCAGCAGTTATCTTCAGGGGGCGATTAATGAGCAGTTCTTC
NA | TRBJ1-2 | NA | TRBV19 | CASSIRRTADPPNYGYTF | TGTGCCAGTAGTATCCGTCGGACAGCGGACCCCCCTAACTATGGCTACACCTTC
few | TRBJ1-2 | NA | TRBV6-1 | CASSEAWGLRPRAANYGYTF | TGTGCCAGCAGTGAAGCTTGGGGATTACGACCACGGGCAGCTAACTATGGCTACACCTTC
many | TRBJ2-1 | NA | TRBV20-1 | CSARDSGWESGEQFF | TGCAGTGCTAGAGACTCCGGCTGGGAGTCAGGTGAGCAGTTCTTC
NA | TRBJ2-7 | NA | TRBV7-9 | CASSLEGVSYEQYF | TGTGCCAGCAGCTTAGAGGGAGTCTCCTACGAGCAGTACTTC
NA | TRBJ1-1 | TRBD1 | TRBV7-9 | CASSPPGTADTEAFF | TGTGCCAGCAGCCCCCCCGGGACAGCGGACACTGAAGCTTTCTTT
NA | TRBJ2-7 | TRBD1 | TRBV29-1 | CSVEDRRTGIYEQYF | TGCAGCGTTGAAGACCGACGGACAGGGATATACGAGCAGTACTTC
few | TRBJ1-2 | NA | TRBV12-3/TRBV12-4 | CATLPGQGGYTF | TGCGCAACATTACCCGGGCAGGGTGGCTACACCTTC
NA | TRBJ1-1 | NA | TRBV11-2 | CASSSWRGKNTEAFF | TGTGCCAGCAGCTCCTGGAGGGGGAAGAACACTGAAGCTTTCTTT
NA | TRBJ2-2 | NA | TRBV5-8 | CASSLAFGGDTGELFF | TGTGCCAGCAGCTTGGCCTTTGGAGGGGACACCGGGGAGCTGTTTTTT
many | TRBJ2-3 | TRBD2 | TRBV7-2 | CASSSPGLAATDTQYF | TGTGCCAGCAGCTCACCGGGACTAGCGGCCACAGATACGCAGTATTTT
few | TRBJ2-2 | TRBD1 | TRBV5-6 | CASSSLMGQGFLNTGELFF | TGTGCCAGCAGCTCCCTAATGGGACAGGGGTTCTTGAACACCGGGGAGCTGTTTTTT
NA | TRBJ2-3 | TRBD1 | TRBV25-1 | CASRTGDNTQYF | TGTGCCAGCAGAACAGGGGACAATACGCAGTATTTT
many | TRBJ2-5 | TRBD2 | TRBV7-9 | CASSSGLQETQYF | TGTGCCAGCAGCTCGGGACTACAAGAGACCCAGTACTTC
NA | TRBJ2-1 | NA | TRBV7-6 | CASSLAYGNNEQFF | TGTGCCAGCAGCTTAGCGTACGGGAACAATGAGCAGTTCTTC
few | TRBJ2-7 | NA | TRBV12-5 | CASGRVELGAYEQYF | TGTGCTAGTGGCCGCGTAGAGCTGGGGGCCTACGAGCAGTACTTC
few | TRBJ2-1 | TRBD1 | TRBV24-1 | CATSDYLGQGGNEQFF | TGTGCCACCAGTGATTACCTCGGACAGGGGGGCAATGAGCAGTTCTTC
NA | TRBJ2-7 | TRBD2 | TRBV11-1 | CASSSTSGPLYEQYF | TGTGCCAGCAGCTCGACTAGCGGGCCCCTCTACGAGCAGTACTTC
NA | TRBJ1-6 | NA | TRBV27 | CTSSLGLTLHF | TGTACCAGCAGTTTGGGATTGACCCTCCACTTT
NA | TRBJ2-6 | TRBD1 | TRBV12-5 | CASGFTGQPLSGANVLTF | TGTGCTAGTGGCTTTACGGGACAGCCCCTCTCTGGGGCCAACGTCCTGACTTTC
NA | TRBJ2-1 | TRBD1 | TRBV27 | CASRPGQGTGEQFF | TGTGCCAGCAGGCCGGGACAGGGAACGGGTGAGCAGTTCTTC
NA | TRBJ1-2 | NA | TRBV12-3/TRBV12-4 | CATKGQPPNYGYTF | TGTGCCACCAAAGGACAGCCGCCGAACTATGGCTACACCTTC
NA | TRBJ1-2 | NA | TRBV27 | CASSSSGTEALYGYTF | TGTGCCAGCAGTTCATCCGGGACGGAGGCGTTATATGGCTACACCTTC
NA | TRBJ1-1 | NA | TRBV12-5 | CASGPGMNTEAFF | TGTGCTAGTGGACCCGGGATGAACACTGAAGCTTTCTTT
NA | TRBJ2-7 | TRBD1 | TRBV7-6 | CASSARQGSSYEQYF | TGTGCCAGCAGCGCCCGACAGGGAAGCTCCTACGAGCAGTACTTC
many | TRBJ2-5 | TRBD2 | TRBV6-1 | CASSGLAGSGETQYF | TGTGCCAGCAGCGGACTAGCGGGGTCCGGGGAGACCCAGTACTTC
NA | TRBJ1-5 | TRBD1 | TRBV4-1 | CASSQETGTNQPQHF | TGCGCCAGCAGCCAAGAGACAGGGACCAATCAGCCCCAGCATTTT
many | TRBJ2-7 | NA | TRBV7-6 | CASSPPAGYEQYF | TGTGCCAGCAGCCCCCCGGCAGGCTACGAGCAGTACTTC
NA | TRBJ2-6 | NA | TRBV24-1 | CATSDQSSGANVLTF | TGTGCCACCAGTGACCAGAGCTCTGGGGCCAACGTCCTGACTTTC
NA | TRBJ2-2 | NA | TRBV7-7 | CASSLAYDTGELFF | TGTGCTAGCAGCTTAGCTTATGACACCGGGGAGCTGTTTTTT
few | TRBJ2-7 | TRBD1 | TRBV27 | CASTLNGGQGFSEQYF | TGTGCCAGCACTTTAAATGGGGGACAGGGGTTCTCTGAGCAGTACTTC
NA | TRBJ2-3 | NA | TRBV7-9 | CASSLTLFQGTSTDTQYF | TGTGCCAGCAGCTTAACCCTCTTCCAGGGAACTAGCACAGATACGCAGTATTTT
few | TRBJ1-5 | TRBD1 | TRBV6-2/TRBV6-3 | CASRRLGRTGRGDSNQPQHF | TGTGCCAGCAGGCGTCTGGGCCGGACAGGGCGGGGAGATAGCAATCAGCCCCAGCATTTT
NA | TRBJ1-5 | NA | TRBV6-1 | CASSERGRAGSQPQHF | TGTGCCAGCAGTGAAAGGGGTCGGGCAGGGAGTCAGCCCCAGCATTTT
NA | TRBJ1-2 | NA | TRBV27 | CASSLSGGPYGYTF | TGTGCCAGCAGTTTATCGGGAGGCCCCTATGGCTACACCTTC
NA | TRBJ2-1 | NA | TRBV28 | CASSFGRGFGDEQFF | TGTGCCAGCAGTTTTGGCAGGGGATTCGGGGATGAGCAGTTCTTC
few | TRBJ2-2 | TRBD1 | TRBV15 | CATSPSAGGSTGELFF | TGTGCCACCAGCCCCAGCGCAGGGGGCAGCACCGGGGAGCTGTTTTTT
few | TRBJ2-1 | TRBD1 | TRBV20-1 | CSARGPPGQSLEQFF | TGCAGTGCTAGAGGACCGCCGGGACAGTCCCTTGAGCAGTTCTTC
NA | TRBJ2-5 | NA | TRBV7-6 | CASSLEAGPGAQETQYF | TGTGCCAGCAGCTTAGAGGCGGGTCCGGGGGCCCAAGAGACCCAGTACTTC
few | TRBJ1-1 | NA | TRBV7-9 | CASSFRTQLNTEAFF | TGTGCCAGCAGCTTTAGAACACAGCTGAACACTGAAGCTTTCTTT
many | TRBJ2-3 | NA | TRBV12-3/TRBV12-4 | CASALDSGSTDTQYF | TGTGCCAGCGCCCTGGATAGCGGAAGCACAGATACGCAGTATTTT
few | TRBJ1-1 | NA | TRBV5-1 | CASSGDQWQSTEAFF | TGCGCCAGCAGCGGAGACCAGTGGCAGAGCACTGAAGCTTTCTTT
many | TRBJ2-6 | TRBD1 | TRBV6-6 | CATYGWTGISSGANVLTF | TGTGCCACCTATGGATGGACAGGGATCTCGTCTGGGGCCAACGTCCTGACTTTC
many | TRBJ1-1 | NA | TRBV28 | CASTPIRGIGAFF | TGTGCCAGCACCCCCATAAGGGGCATTGGGGCTTTCTTT
NA | TRBJ2-2 | NA | TRBV29-1 | CSALNTGELFF | TGCAGCGCCCTCAACACCGGGGAGCTGTTTTTT
NA | TRBJ1-4 | NA | TRBV6-2/TRBV6-3 | CASSPLGGQLFF | TGTGCCAGCAGTCCCCTCGGAGGCCAACTGTTTTTT
many | TRBJ1-6 | NA | TRBV7-2 | CASSFPGALDTLHF | TGTGCCAGCAGCTTCCCAGGGGCCCTTGACACCCTCCACTTT